This T cell receptor (beta chain) was profiled in a study of T cell changes during pregnancy in multiple sclerosis. The CDR3 totals 16 residues. Looked up from germline, CDR1 is SGDLS and CDR2 is YYNGEE. With 3 bases clipped from V and 2 bases from J, the junction kept 8 bases outside the gene matches. TCRdb's copy holds only in-frame clones and misses some; the assay was immunoSEQ multiplex PCR. The sample shows about 34,000 clones, 85% to 90% of them seen only once. This material consisted of CD8+ T cells from peripheral blood mononuclear cells, taken in the third trimester of pregnancy. The V gene is TRBV9, the J gene TRBJ2-1; 7 bases are shared with TRBD2. This receptor was taken from a female donor with multiple sclerosis, enrolled in a pregnancy study. CDR3: CASSGNSGSTYNEQFF. The DNA for the CDR3 is TGTGCCAGCAGCGGAAATAGCGGGTCCACCTACAATGAGCAGTTCTTC.